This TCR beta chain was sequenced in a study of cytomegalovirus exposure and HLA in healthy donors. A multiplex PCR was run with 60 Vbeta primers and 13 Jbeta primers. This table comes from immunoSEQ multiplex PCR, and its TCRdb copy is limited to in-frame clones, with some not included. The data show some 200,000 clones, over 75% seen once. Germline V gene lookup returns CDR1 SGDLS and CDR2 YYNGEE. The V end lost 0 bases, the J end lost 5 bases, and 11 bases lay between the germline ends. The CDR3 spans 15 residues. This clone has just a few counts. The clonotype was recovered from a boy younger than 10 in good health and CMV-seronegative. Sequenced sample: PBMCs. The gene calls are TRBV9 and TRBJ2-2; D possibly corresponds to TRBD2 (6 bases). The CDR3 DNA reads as TGTGCCAGCAGCGTAGAACTAGCCCGAACCGGGGAGCTGTTTTTT. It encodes CASSVELARTGELFF.